A single T cell receptor (beta chain) is shown here with its context. The data were obtained in a study of blood T cell repertoires in COVID-19. Under the authors' procedure: Amplification with reference gene primers provided the estimates of nucleated cell counts. Using immunoSEQ multiplex PCR, the repertoire was profiled, and TCRdb retains in-frame clones only, with some absent. Clonal size and the V and J genes are those of that table, whereas D and trimming came from the DNA. This sample has about 140,000 clones, with roughly 80% found just once. Germline assignment: CDR1 SGHTA and CDR2 FQGNSA. This CDR3 comprises 13 residues. Trimming removed 7 bases from V and 7 bases from J, with 13 bases in between.

V is TRBV7-2 and J is TRBJ1-4, with D possibly being TRBD1 (6 bases). Sequenced sample: peripheral blood. The receptor was derived from a woman between 45 and 65 years old with active or convalescent COVID-19. CDR3: CASTLRGGEKLFF. CDR3 DNA sequence: TGTGCCAGCACCCTAAGGGGGGGTGAAAAACTGTTTTTT.